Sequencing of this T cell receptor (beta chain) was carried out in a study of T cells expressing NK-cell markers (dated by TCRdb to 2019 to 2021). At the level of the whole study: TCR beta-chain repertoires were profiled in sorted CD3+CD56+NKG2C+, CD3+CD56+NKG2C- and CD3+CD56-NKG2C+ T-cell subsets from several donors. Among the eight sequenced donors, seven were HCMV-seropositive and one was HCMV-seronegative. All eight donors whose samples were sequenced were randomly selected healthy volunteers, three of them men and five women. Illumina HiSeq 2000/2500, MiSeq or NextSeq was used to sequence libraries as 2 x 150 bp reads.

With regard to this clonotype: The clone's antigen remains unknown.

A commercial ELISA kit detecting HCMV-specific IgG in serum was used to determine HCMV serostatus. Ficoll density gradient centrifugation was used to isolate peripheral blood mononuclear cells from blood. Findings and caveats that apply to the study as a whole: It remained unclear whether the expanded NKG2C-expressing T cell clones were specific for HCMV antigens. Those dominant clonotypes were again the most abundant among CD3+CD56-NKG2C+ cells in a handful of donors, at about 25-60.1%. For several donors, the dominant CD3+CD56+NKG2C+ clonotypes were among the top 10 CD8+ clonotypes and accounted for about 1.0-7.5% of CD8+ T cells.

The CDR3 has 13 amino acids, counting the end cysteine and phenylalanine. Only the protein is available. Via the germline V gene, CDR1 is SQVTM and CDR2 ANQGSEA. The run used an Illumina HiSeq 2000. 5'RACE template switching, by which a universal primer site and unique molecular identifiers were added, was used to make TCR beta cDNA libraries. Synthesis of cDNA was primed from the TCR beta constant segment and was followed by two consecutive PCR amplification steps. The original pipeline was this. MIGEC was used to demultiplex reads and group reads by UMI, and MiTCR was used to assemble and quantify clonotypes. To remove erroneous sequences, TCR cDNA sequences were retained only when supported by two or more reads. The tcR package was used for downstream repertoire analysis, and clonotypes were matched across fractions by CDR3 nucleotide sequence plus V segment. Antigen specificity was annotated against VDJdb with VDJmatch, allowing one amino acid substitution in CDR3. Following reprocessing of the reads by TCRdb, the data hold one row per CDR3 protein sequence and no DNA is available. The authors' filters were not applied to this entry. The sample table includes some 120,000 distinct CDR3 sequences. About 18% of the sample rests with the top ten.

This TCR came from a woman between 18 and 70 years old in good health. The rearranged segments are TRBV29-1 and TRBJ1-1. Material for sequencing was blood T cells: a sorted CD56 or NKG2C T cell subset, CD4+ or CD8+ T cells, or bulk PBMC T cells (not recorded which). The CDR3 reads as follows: CSVVGGMNTEAFF.